This TCR beta chain was observed in a study of T-cell memory formation after mild COVID-19. General observations from the study: Within pre-infection memory, some responding clones were found, suggesting cross-reactive memory joined. Later expanders leaned CD4+, whereas clones that contracted between day 15 and 85 were balanced CD4/CD8.

cDNA libraries for TCR alpha and TCR beta, carrying sample barcodes and UMIs, came from 5'RACE with constant-segment primers. MiXCR, applied by TCRdb to the 5' RACE reads, yields one record per CDR3 protein. The repertoire includes 90,000 to 120,000 distinct CDR3 sequences, 18% of them detected once, and less than 6.5% sits in the top ten. This clonotype was counted a few times. Its antigen remains unidentified. CDR1 is SGHRS, CDR2 YFSETQ, per germline. There are 15 residues in the CDR3. Deletions cut 1 base from V and 4 bases from J, with 9 bases between. The chain uses TRBV5-1 and TRBJ2-6; perhaps TRBD1 as D (6 bases). The specimen sequenced was PBMCs or a T cell subset sorted from them (not recorded which). The receptor was derived from a man younger than 30 who had mild COVID-19 (a few samples of this study predate the infection). Cell type and time point are not known. The CDR3 sequence: CASSLPQGGANVLTF. In nucleotides, the CDR3 is TGCGCCAGCAGCTTGCCTCAGGGGGGGGCCAACGTCCTGACTTTC.